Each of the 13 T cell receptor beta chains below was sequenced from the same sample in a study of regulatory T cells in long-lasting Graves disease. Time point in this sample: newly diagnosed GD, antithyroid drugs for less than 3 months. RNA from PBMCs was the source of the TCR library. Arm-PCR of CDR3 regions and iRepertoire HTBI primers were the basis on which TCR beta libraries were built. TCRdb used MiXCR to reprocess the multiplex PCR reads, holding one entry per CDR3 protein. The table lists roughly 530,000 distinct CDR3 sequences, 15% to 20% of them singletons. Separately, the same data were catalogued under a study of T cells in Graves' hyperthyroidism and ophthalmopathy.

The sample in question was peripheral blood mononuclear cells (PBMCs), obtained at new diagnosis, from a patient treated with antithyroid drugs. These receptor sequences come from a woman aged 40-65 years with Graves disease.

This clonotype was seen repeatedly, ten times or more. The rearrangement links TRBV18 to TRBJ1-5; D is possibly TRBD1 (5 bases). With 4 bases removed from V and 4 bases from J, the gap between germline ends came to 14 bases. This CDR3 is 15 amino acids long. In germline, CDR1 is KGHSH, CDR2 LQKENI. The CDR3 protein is CASSLSPGSNQPQHF. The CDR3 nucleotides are TGTGCCAGCTCACTCAGTCCAGGGTCTAATCAGCCCCAGCATTTT.

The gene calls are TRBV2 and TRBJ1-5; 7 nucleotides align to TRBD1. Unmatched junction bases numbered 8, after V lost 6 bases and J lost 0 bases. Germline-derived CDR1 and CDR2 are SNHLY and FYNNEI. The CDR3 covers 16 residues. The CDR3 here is CASSLQGSISNQPQHF. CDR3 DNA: TGTGCCAGCAGCTTACAGGGGTCCATTAGCAATCAGCCCCAGCATTTT.

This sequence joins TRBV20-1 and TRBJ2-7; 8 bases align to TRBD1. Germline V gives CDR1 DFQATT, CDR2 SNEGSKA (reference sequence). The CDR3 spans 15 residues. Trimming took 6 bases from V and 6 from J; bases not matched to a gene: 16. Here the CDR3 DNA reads TGCAGTGCAGGCGCCGGGACAGGCCAGAGGGCCGAGCAGTACTTC. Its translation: CSAGAGTGQRAEQYF.

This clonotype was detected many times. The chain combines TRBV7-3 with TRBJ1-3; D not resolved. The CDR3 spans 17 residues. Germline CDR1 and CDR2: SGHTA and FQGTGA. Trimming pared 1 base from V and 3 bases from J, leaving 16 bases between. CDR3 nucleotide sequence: TGTGCCAGCAGCTTAAATCCCTCAGGTACAAGTGGAAACACCATATATTTT. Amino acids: CASSLNPSGTSGNTIYF.

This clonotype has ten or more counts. CDR3 sequence (DNA): TGTGCCAGCAGTTTCCGGGTACGGCAGGCCACAGATACGCAGTATTTT. This translates into CASSFRVRQATDTQYF. V gene TRBV28 combines with J gene TRBJ2-3; no firm D call. V shed 3 bases and J shed 2 bases, with 15 bases lying between them. This CDR3 is 16 amino acids long. Germline CDR1 is MDHEN and CDR2 is SYDVKM.

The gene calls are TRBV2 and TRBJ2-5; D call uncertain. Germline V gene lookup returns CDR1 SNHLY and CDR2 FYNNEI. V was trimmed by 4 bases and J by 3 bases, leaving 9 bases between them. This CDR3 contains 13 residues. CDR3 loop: CASSGWTKETQYF. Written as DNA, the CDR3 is TGTGCCAGCAGTGGGTGGACCAAAGAGACCCAGTACTTC.

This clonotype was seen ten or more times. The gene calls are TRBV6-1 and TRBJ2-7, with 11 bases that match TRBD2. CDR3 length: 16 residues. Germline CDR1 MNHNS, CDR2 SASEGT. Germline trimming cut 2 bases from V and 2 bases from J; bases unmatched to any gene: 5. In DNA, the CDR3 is TGTGCCAGCAGTGAACGCCTTAGCGGGGGGGCCTACGAGCAGTACTTC. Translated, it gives CASSERLSGGAYEQYF.

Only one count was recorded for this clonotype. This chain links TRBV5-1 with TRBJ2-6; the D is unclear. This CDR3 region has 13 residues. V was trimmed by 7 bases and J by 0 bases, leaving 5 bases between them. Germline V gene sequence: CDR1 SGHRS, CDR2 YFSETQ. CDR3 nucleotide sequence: TGCGCCAGCGGTAACTCTGGGGCCAACGTCCTGACTTTC. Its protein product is CASGNSGANVLTF.

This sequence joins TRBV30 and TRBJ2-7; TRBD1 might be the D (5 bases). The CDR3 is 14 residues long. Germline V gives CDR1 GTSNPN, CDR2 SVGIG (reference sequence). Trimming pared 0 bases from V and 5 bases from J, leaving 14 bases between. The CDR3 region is CAWSVSGNSDEQYF. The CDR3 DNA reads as TGTGCCTGGAGTGTTTCAGGGAATTCGGACGAGCAGTACTTC.

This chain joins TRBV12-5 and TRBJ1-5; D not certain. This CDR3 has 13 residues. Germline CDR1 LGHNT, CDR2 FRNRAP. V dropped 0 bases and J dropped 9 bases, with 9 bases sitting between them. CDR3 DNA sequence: TGTGCTAGTGGTTTGGTGGATGGTCGGCCCCAGCATTTT. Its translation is CASGLVDGRPQHF.

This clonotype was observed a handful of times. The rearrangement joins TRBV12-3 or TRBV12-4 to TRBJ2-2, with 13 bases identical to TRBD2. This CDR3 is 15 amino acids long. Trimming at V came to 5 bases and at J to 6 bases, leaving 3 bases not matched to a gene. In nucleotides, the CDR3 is TGTGCCAGCAGTCAACTAGCGGGGGGGCCCGGGGAGCTGTTTTTT. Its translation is CASSQLAGGPGELFF.

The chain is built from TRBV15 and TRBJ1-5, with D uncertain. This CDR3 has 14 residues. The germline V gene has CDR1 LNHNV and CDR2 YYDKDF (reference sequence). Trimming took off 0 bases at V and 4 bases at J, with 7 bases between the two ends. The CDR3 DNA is TGTGCCACCAGCAGAGATTCCCGAAATCAGCCCCAGCATTTT. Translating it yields CATSRDSRNQPQHF.

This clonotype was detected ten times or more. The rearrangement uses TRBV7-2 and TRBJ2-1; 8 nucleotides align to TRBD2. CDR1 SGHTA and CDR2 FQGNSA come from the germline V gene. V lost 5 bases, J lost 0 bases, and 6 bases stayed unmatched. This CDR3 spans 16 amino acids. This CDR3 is CASSRPGGVSYNEQFF. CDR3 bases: TGTGCCAGCAGCCGGCCGGGGGGGGTCTCCTACAATGAGCAGTTCTTC.